This T cell receptor (beta chain) was identified in a study of beta chain features in type 1 diabetes. Points from the study as a whole: Diminished insertions and augmented deletions at VDJ junctions characterized type 1 diabetes patients. The study left unresolved whether HLA type influences TCRB rearrangement. The similarity of naive, central memory and Treg TCRB repertoires appeared greater among patients than among healthy donors.

The study reverse transcribed the entire isolated RNA, so it sequenced expressed TCRB transcripts. Generated by immunoSEQ multiplex PCR, the TCRdb table keeps only in-frame clones and is missing some. Of 150,000 to 190,000 clones in the sample, roughly 8% were seen once. Turning to this clone: Its target is not known.

Material for sequencing was central memory CD4+ T cells from blood. The clonotype was recovered from a man aged 18 to 30 in good health.

CDR3 DNA sequence: TGTGCCAGCACGAAGCAGGCTAGCGCGGAGACCCAGTACTTC. This codes for CASTKQASAETQYF. The genes are TRBV2 and TRBJ2-5, with D possibly TRBD2 on 6 matching bases. Trimming took 7 bases from V and 5 from J, leaving 17 bases between them. Germline V lookup: CDR1 SNHLY, CDR2 FYNNEI. The CDR3 length is 14 residues.